The sequence of this TCR beta chain was determined in a study of blood T cell repertoires in COVID-19. The repertoire was sequenced with immunoSEQ multiplex PCR; TCRdb's copy has only in-frame clones and lacks some. The profile shows 75,000 to 90,000 clones, roughly 80% of them singletons. The CDR3 covers 14 residues. The germline CDR1 and CDR2 sequences are KGHDR and SFDVKD. V trimming: 6 bases; J trimming: 4 bases; junction bases outside the gene matches: 5. The clonotype was recovered from a human donor in a cohort sampled during active COVID-19. The chain uses TRBV24-1 and TRBJ2-1; 7 bases line up with TRBD1. The sample was peripheral blood. In DNA form, the CDR3 reads TGTGCCACCAGTAGGGCAGGGGGTTACAATGAGCAGTTCTTC. Translated: CATSRAGGYNEQFF.